This T cell receptor (beta chain) was observed in a study of shared clonotypes between healthy human individuals. V was pared by 4 bases and J by 4 bases, with 3 bases between. CDR1 and CDR2 from the germline V gene are SGDLS and YYNGEE. The CDR3 covers 11 residues. Here immunoSEQ multiplex PCR was the method, and the copy in TCRdb shows in-frame clones only, minus some. The sample contains some 2,500,000 clones, about nine tenths of which appear only once. This rearrangement joins TRBV9 to TRBJ1-5, with no clear D. The sample consisted of naive CD4+ T cells from PBMCs. Subset of the sample: CD45RA+ positively selected. This TCR derives from a man between 18 and 35 years old in good health. Some clones in this sample may be carry-over from other donors' samples. The CDR3: CASSKNQPQHF. CDR3 in DNA: TGTGCCAGCAGCAAAAATCAGCCCCAGCATTTT.